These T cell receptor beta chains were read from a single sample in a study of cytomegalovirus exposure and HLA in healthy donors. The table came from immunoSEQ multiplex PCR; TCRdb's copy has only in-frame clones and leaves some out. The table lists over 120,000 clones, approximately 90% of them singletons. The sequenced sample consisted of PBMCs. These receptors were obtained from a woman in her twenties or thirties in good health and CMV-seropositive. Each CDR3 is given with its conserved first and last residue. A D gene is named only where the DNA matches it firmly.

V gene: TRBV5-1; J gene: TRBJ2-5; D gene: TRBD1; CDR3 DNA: TGCGCCAGCAGCTTGGGACAGGGTCAAGAGACCCAGTACTTC; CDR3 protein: CASSLGQGQETQYF
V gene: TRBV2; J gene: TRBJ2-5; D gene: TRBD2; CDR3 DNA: TGTGCCAGCAGTGATGGGTCTGGACTAGCTACGGAGACCCAGTACTTC; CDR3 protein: CASSDGSGLATETQYF
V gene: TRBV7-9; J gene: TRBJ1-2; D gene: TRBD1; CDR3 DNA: TGTGCCAGCAGCTTAGAGCCGGGACAGGGGTCCGGTGGCTACACCTTC; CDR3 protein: CASSLEPGQGSGGYTF
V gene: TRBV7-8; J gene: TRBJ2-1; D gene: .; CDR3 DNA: TGTGCCAGCAGCTTTAGTTGGGCAGACAATGAGCAGTTCTTC; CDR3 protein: CASSFSWADNEQFF
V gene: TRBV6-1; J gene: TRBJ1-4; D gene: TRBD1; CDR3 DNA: TGTGCCAGCCTCGGGACAGGGGGCGAAAAACTGTTTTTT; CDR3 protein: CASLGTGGEKLFF
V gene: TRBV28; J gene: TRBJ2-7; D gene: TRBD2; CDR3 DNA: TGTGCCAGCAGCCCGGGGGGGGCAATCTACGAGCAGTACTTC; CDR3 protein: CASSPGGAIYEQYF
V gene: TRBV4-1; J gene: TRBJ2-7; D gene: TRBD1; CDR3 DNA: TGCGCCAGCAGCCAGAGAGCGACAGGGGGAATTTACGAGCAGTACTTC; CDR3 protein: CASSQRATGGIYEQYF
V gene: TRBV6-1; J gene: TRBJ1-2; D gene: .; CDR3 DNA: TGTGCCAGCAGGGTCGACTTCTATGGCTACACCTTC; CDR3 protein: CASRVDFYGYTF
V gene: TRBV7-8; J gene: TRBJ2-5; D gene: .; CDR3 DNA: TGTGCCAGCAGCTCTAACAGGGTTGGAGCGCAGGAGACCCAGTACTTC; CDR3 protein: CASSSNRVGAQETQYF
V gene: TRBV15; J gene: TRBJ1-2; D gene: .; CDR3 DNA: TGTGCCACCAGCAGAGAAAGGGGCTTCGGGTATGGCTACACCTTC; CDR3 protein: CATSRERGFGYGYTF
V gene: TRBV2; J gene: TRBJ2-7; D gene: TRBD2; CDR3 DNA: TGTGCCAGCACCCCCAGGGCCGGGGGGTCGCAGTACTTC; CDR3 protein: CASTPRAGGSQYF
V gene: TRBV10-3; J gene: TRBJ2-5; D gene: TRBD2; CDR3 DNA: TGTGCCATCAGAGGACTAGAAGAGACCCAGTACTTC; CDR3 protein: CAIRGLEETQYF
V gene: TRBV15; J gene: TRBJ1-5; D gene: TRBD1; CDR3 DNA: TGTGCCACCAGCAGAGGGGAGACAGGGGCGACAAGCAATCAGCCCCAGCATTTT; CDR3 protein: CATSRGETGATSNQPQHF
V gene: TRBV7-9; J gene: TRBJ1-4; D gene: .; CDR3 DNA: TGTGCCAGCAGCTTAGCTTATTCCCAGGGTGAAAAACTGTTTTTT; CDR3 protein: CASSLAYSQGEKLFF
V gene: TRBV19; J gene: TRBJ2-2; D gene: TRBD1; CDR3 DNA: TGTGCCAGTACCGGTAGACAGGGCCACACCGGGGAGCTGTTTTTT; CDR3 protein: CASTGRQGHTGELFF